The T cell receptor beta chain described here comes from a study of T-cell memory formation after mild COVID-19. Employing constant-segment primers, 5'RACE generated TCR alpha and TCR beta cDNA libraries bearing sample barcodes and UMIs. A single record per CDR3 protein comes from TCRdb applying MiXCR to the 5' RACE reads. The sample includes approximately 400,000 distinct CDR3 sequences, more than 15% of them seen just once. General study results and limits: Some clones that responded were present in memory (sampled pre-infection), which suggests cross-reactive memory joined.

The J segment lost 3 bases and the V segment lost 5 bases, leaving 8 bases of the junction unmatched. This CDR3 is 16 amino acids long. Looked up from germline, CDR1 is SGHTA and CDR2 is FQGNSA. This clonotype was seen only a few times. Its antigen is not known. The TCR comes from a man between 18 and 29 years old who had mild COVID-19 (a few samples of this study predate the infection). Cell type and time point are not known. The sequenced sample consisted of PBMCs or a T cell subset sorted from them (not recorded which). The rearrangement joins TRBV7-2 to TRBJ2-3; 10 bases fit TRBD2. The CDR3, as DNA: TGTGCCAGCAGCCACCGTACTAGCGGGGTTACAGATACGCAGTATTTT. The encoded protein is CASSHRTSGVTDTQYF.